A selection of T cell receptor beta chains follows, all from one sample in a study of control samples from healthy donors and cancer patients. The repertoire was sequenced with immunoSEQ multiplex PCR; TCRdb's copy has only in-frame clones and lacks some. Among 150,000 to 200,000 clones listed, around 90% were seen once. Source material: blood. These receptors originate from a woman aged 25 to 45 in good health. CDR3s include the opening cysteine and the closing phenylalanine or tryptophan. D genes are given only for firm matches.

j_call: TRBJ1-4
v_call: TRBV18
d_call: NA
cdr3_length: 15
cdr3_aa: CASSPPPGSNEKLFF

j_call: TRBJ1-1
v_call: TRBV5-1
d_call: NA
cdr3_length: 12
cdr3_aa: CASGGLDTEAFF

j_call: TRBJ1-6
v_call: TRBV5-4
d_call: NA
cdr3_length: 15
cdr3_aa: CASSRGAEKNSPLHF

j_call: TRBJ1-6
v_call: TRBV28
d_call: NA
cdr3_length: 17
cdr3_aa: CASRGGLESSYNSPLHF

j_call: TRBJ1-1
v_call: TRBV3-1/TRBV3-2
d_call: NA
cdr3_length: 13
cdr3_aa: CASSQGGETEAFF

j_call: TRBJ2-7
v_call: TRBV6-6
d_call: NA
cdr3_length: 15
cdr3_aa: CASSYSLRGSYEQYF

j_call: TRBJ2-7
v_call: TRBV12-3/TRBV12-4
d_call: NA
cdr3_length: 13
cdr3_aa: CASSFGPLYEQYF

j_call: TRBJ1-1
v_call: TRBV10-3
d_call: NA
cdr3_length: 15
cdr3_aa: CAISEGKVGDTEAFF

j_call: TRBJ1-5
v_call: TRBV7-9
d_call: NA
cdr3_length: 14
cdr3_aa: CASSLLDSNQPQHF

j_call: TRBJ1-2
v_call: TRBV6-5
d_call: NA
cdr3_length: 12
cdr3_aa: CASSPGPRGYTF

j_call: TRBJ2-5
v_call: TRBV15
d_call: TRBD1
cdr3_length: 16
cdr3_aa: CATSRQLTGGGETQYF

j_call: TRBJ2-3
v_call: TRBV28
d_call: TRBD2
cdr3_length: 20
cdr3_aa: CASSSPLSGRINIGTDTQYF

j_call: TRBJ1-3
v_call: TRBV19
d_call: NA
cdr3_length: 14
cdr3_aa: CASSLGTAGNTIYF

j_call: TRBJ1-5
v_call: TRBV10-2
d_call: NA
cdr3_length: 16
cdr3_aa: CASSDYRATSNQPQHF

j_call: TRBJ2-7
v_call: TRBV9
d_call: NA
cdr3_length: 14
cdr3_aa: CASSPQVQDYEQYF

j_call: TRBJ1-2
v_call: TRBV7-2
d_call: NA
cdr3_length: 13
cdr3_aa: CASSLAGNYGYTF

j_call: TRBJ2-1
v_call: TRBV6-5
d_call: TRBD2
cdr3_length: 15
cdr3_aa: CASKETGTRSHEQFF

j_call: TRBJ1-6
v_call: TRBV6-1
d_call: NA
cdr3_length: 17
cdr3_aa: CASSDQGWSPRDSPLHF

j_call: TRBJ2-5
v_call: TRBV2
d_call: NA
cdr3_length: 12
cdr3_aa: CASSVSVGTQYF

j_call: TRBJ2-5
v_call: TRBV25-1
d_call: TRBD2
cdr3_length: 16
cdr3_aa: CASSDLAGGFQETQYF

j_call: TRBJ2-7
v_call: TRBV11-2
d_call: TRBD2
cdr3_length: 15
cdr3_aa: CASSLVSSGSREQYF

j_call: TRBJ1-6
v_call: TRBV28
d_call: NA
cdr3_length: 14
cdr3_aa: CASSLTGRNSPLHF

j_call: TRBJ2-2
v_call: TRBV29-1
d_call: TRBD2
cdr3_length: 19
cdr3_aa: CSVERGPRLAGVHTGELFF

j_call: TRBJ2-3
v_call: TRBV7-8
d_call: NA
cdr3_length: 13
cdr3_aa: CASSSHNTDTQYF

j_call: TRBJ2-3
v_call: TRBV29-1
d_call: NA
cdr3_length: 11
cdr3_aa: CSVGHIDTQYF

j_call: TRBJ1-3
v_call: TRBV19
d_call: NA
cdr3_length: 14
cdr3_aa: CASGQLSSGNTIYF

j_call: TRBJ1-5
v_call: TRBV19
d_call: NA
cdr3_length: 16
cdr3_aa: CASSPLLGDSNQPQHF

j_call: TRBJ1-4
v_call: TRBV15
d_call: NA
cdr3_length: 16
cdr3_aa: CATSRVGGGLQEKLFF

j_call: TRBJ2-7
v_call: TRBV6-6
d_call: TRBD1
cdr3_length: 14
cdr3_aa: CASSLDRGVYEQYF

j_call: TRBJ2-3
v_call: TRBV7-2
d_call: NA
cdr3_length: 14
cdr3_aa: CASSRSQQGDTQYF

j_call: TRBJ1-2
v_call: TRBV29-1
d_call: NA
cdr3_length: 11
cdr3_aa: CSVPGLYGYTF

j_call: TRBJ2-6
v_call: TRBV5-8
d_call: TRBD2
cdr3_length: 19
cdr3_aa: CASSLVPGLAASGANVLTF

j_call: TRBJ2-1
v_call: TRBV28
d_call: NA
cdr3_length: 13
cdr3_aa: CASKKGSYNEQFF

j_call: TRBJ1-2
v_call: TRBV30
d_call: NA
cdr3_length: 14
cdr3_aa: CAWSVTGFNYGYTF

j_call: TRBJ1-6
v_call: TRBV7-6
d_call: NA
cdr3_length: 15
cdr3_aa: CASSLEGGSNSPLHF

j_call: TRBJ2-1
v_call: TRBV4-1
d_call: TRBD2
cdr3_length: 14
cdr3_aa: CASSQEREGNEQFF

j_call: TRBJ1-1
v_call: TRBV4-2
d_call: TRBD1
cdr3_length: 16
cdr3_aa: CASSPGYTGAVTEAFF

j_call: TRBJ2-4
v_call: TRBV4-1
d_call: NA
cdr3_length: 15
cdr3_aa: CASSRLLSAKNIQYF

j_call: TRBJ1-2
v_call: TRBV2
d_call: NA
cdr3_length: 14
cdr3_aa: CASSPTGQAYGYTF

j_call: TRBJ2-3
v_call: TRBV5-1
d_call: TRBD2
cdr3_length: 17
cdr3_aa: CASSLGGWRESTDTQYF

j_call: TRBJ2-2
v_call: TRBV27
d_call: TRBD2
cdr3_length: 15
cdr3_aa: CASTAGGPNTGELFF

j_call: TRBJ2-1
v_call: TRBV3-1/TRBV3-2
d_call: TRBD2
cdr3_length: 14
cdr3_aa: CASSQVQRGNEQFF

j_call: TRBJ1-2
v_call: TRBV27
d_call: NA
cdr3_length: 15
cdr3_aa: CASSSRTATNYGYTF

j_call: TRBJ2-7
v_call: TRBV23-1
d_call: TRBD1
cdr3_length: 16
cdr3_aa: CASSQSWDRRTYEQYF

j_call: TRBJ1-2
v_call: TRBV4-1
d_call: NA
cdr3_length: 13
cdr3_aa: CASSQDARRGYTF

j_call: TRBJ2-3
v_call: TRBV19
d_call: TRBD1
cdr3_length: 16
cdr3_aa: CASSSLETGSLDTQYF

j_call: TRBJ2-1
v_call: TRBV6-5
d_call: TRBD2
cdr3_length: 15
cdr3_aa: CASSIEGLAGGEQFF

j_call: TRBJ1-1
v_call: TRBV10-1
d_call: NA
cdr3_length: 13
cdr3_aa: CASSELGGTEAFF